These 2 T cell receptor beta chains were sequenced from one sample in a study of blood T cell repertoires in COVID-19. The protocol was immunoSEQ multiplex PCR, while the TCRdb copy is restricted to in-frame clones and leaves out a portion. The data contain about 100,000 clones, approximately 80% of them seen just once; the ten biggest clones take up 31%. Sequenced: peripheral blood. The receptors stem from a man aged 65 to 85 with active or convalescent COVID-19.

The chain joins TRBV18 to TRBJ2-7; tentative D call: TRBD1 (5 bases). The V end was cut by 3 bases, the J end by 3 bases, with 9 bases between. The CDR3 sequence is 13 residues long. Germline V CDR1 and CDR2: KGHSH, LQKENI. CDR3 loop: CASSPFDSYEQYF. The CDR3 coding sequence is TGTGCCAGCTCACCCTTTGACAGCTACGAGCAGTACTTC.

CDR3 protein: CASSQDGGGIGGYTF. CDR3 DNA: TGTGCCAGCAGCCAAGATGGAGGAGGGATTGGTGGCTACACCTTC. This chain links TRBV4-2 with TRBJ1-2; D is unresolved. Trimming took off 0 bases at V and 7 bases at J, with 15 bases between the two ends. This CDR3 region has 15 residues. The germline V gene has CDR1 LGHNA and CDR2 YNFKEQ.